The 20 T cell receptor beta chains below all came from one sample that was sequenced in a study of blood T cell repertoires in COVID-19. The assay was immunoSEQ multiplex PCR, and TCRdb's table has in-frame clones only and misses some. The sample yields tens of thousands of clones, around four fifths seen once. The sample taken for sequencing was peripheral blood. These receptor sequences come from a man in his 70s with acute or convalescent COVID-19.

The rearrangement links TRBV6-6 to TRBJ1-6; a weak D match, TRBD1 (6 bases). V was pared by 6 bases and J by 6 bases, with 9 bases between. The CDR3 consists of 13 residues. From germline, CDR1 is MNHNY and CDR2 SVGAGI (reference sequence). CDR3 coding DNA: TGTGCCAGCAGCCCCAGGGGTAATTCACCCCTCCACTTT. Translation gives CASSPRGNSPLHF.

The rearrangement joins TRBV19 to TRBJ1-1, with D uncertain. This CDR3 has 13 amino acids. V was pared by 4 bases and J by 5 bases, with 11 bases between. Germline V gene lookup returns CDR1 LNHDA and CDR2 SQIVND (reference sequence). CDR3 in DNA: TGTGCCAGTAGTACCTTCGGGAGAACTGAAGCTTTCTTT. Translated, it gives CASSTFGRTEAFF.

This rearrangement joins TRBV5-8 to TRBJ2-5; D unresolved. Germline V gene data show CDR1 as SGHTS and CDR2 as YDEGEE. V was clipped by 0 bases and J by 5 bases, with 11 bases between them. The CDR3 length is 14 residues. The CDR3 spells CASSLEPRSETQYF. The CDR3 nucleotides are TGTGCCAGCAGCTTGGAACCGCGGTCGGAGACCCAGTACTTC.

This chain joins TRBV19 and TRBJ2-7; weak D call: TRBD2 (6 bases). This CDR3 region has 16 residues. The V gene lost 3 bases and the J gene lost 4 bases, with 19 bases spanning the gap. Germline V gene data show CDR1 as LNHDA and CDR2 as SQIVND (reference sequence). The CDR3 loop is CASSIESGHGWYEQYF. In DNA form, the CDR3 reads TGTGCCAGTAGTATTGAGAGCGGGCACGGGTGGTACGAGCAGTACTTC.

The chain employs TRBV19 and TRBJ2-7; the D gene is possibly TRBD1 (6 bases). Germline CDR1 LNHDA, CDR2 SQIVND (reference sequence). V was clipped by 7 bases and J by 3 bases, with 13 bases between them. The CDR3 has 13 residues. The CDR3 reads CASNQGPNYEQYF. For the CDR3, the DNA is TGTGCCAGTAATCAGGGGCCTAACTACGAGCAGTACTTC.

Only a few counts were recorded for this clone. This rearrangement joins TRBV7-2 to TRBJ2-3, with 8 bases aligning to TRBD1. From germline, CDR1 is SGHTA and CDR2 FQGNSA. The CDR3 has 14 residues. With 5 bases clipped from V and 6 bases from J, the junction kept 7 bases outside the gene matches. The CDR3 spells CASSPGQASDTQYF. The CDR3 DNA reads TGTGCCAGCAGCCCGGGACAGGCTTCTGATACGCAGTATTTT.

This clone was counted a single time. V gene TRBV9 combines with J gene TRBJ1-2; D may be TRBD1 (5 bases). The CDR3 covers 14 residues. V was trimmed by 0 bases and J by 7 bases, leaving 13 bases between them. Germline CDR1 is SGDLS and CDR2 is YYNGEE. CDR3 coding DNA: TGTGCCAGCAGCGTAGGGCAGGGTAGTATTGGCTACACCTTC. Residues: CASSVGQGSIGYTF.

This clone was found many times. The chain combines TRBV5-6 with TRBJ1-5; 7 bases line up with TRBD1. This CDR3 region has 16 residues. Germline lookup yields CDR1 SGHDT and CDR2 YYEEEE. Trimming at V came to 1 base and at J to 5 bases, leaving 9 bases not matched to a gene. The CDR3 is CASSLKARGNYQPQHF. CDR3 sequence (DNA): TGTGCCAGCAGCTTGAAGGCCAGGGGGAATTATCAGCCCCAGCATTTT.

The CDR3 bases are TGTGCCAGCAGCCTAAGCCGAGGTACTGAAAAACTGTTTTTT. This gives the protein CASSLSRGTEKLFF. This chain joins TRBV3-1 (or the pseudogene TRBV3-2) and TRBJ1-4; no firm D call. Trimming shortened V by 4 bases and J by 7 bases, and 13 bases separated the two germline ends. The CDR3 extends over 14 amino acids. The germline V gene has CDR1 LGHDT and CDR2 YNNKEL (reference sequence).

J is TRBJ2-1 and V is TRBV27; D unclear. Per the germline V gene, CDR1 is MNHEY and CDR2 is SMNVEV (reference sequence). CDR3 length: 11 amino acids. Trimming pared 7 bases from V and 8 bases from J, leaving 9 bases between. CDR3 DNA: TGTGCCAGCATCTTCGCAGATGAGCAGTTCTTC. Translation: CASIFADEQFF.

The CDR3 nucleotides read TGTGCCACCGCAGGGGGCGGAAGGGATGGCTACACCTTC. Amino acids: CATAGGGRDGYTF. The chain joins TRBV25-1 to TRBJ1-2; 8 bases are a match to TRBD1. Germline-derived CDR1 and CDR2 are MGHDK and SYGVNS. Trimming removed 10 bases from V and 6 bases from J; junction bases left unmatched: 10. This CDR3 contains 13 residues.

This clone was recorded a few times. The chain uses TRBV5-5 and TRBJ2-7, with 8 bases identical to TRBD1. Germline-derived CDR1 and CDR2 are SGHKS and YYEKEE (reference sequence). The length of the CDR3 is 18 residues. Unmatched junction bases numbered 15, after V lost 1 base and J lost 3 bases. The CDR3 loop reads CASSLTRAPGQDLYEQYF. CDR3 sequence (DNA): TGTGCCAGCAGCTTGACGAGGGCCCCGGGACAGGACCTCTACGAGCAGTACTTC. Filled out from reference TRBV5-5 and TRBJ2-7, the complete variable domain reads DAGVTQSPTHLIKTRGQQVTLRCSPISGHKSVSWYQQVLGQGPQFIFQYYEKEERGRGNFPDRFSARQFPNYSSELNVNALLLGDSALYLCASSLTRAPGQDLYEQYFGPGTRLTVT.

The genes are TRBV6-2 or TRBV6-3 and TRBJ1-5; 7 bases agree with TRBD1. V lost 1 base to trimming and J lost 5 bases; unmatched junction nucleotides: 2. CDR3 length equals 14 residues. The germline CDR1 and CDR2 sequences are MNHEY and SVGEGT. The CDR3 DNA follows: TGTGCCAGCAGTTACTGGCAGGGGGATCAGCCCCAGCATTTT. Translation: CASSYWQGDQPQHF.

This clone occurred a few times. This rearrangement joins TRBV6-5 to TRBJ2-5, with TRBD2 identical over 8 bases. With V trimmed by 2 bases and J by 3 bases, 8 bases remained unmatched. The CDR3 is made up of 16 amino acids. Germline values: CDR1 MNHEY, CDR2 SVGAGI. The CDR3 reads CASSYPLAGGEETQYF. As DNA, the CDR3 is TGTGCCAGCAGTTACCCACTGGCGGGGGGCGAAGAGACCCAGTACTTC.

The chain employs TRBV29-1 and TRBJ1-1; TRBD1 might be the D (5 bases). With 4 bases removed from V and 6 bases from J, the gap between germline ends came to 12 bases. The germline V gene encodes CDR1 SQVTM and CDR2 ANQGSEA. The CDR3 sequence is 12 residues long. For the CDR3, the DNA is TGCAGCGTTGCCAGGGCGGACGCTGAAGCTTTCTTT. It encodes CSVARADAEAFF.

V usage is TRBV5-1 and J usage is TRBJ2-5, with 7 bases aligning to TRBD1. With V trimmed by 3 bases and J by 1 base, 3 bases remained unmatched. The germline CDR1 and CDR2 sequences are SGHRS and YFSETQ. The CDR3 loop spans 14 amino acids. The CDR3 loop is CASSSGQTQETQYF. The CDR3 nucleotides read TGCGCCAGCAGCTCGGGACAGACCCAAGAGACCCAGTACTTC. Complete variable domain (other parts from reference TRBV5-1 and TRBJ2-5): KAGVTQTPRYLIKTRGQQVTLSCSPISGHRSVSWYQQTPGQGLQFLFEYFSETQRNKGNFPGRFSGRQFSNSRSEMNVSTLELGDSALYLCASSSGQTQETQYFGPGTRLLVL.

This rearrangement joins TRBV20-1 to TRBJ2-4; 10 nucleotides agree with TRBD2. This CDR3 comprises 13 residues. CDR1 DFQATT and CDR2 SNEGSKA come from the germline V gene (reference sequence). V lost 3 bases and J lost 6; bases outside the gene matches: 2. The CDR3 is CSASLAGANIQYF. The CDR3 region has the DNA TGCAGTGCTAGTCTAGCGGGGGCAAACATTCAGTACTTC.

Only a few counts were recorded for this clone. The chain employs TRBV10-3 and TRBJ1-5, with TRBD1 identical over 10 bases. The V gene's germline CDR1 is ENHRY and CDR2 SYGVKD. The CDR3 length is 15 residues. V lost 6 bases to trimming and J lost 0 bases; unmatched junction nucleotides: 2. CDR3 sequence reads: CAIRGTGDSNQPQHF. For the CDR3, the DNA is TGTGCCATCAGGGGGACAGGGGATAGCAATCAGCCCCAGCATTTT.

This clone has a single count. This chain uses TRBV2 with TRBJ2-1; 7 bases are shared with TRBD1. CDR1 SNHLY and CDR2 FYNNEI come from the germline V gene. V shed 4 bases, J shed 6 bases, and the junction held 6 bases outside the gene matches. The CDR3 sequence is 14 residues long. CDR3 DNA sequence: TGTGCCAGCAGTGGACAGGGCTTGGGCAATGAGCAGTTCTTC. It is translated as CASSGQGLGNEQFF.

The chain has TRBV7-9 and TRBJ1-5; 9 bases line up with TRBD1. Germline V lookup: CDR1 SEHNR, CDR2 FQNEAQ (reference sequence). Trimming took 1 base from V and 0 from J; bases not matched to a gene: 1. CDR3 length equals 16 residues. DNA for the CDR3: TGTGCCAGCAGCTTAGGGACAGGGGTTAGCAATCAGCCCCAGCATTTT. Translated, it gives CASSLGTGVSNQPQHF.